This is a list of T cell receptor beta chains from one sample in a study of a mutant IDH1 vaccine in newly diagnosed glioma. Generated by immunoSEQ multiplex PCR, the TCRdb table keeps only in-frame clones and is missing some. The sample shows 12,000 or so clones, roughly 87% of them seen only once. No cognate antigen is known for these TCRs. This sample comprised PBMCs, obtained from a glioma patient whose treatment included an IDH1 peptide vaccine. The receptors shown here come from a woman in her thirties or forties with glioma. Some clones in this sample may be carry-over from other donors' samples. Each CDR3 is given without its conserved first and last residue. The listing skips clone size in some rows; elsewhere it reads once, few, many or a size class.

v_gene,abundance,CDR3aa
TRBV4-2,-,ASSLTPEGGGSTNEKLF
TRBV4-2,-,ASSPGTGATEAF
TRBV4-1,-,ASSQGREGVLETQY
TRBV10-1,once,VKRDSGSVYSNQPQH
TRBV2,-,ASSERGGGAGDTQY
TRBV28,-,ASSHNLNTEAF
TRBV6-5,-,ASSYDGYYNTEAF
TRBV4-2,-,ASSQEASGSSYEQY
TRBV6-1,-,ASSNQILGNSPLH
TRBV5-6,-,ASSFTRVGGYEQY
TRBV2,-,ASSDRAGISNQPQH
TRBV7-8,-,ASSSSSGNTIY
TRBV11-2,-,ASSPDRYEQY
TRBV19,-,ASIQTSGRWVGELF
TRBV6-4,-,ASSARVDTGELF
TRBV4-1,-,ASSQDRQGVRETQY
TRBV12-5,-,ASGLEQGGRTEAF
TRBV7-9,-,ASSKQLIETQY
TRBV6-1,-,ASNRDRGRNTIY
TRBV21-1,-,ASSRGTGREKLF
TRBV7-2,-,ASSLAGSPTYEQY
TRBV7-2,-,ASILGSGGPYEQY
TRBV7-2,-,ASVGGSPNTEAF
TRBV6-6,-,ASSPTGGGSGGYT
TRBV30,-,AWSGQGSDTQY
TRBV19,-,ASSMGRVLYSNQPQH
TRBV6-1,-,ASSDLLPGRRLNYGYT
TRBV18,-,ASSPGRSGTEAF
TRBV25-1,once,ASSDAGWEGGTQY
TRBV30,-,AWSGGGMLNQPQH
TRBV15,once,ATSRDRPPTGGNEQF